This section outlines one T cell receptor beta chain sequence together with its context. This sample stems from a study of cytomegalovirus exposure and HLA in healthy donors. Study context: Among the roughly 400 donors who were genotyped, around 77% fell in the genetic ancestry cluster that is associated with self-reported Caucasian donors.

PCR was performed using 60 Vbeta and 13 Jbeta primers. This table comes from immunoSEQ multiplex PCR, and its TCRdb copy is limited to in-frame clones, with some not included. The sample records about 190,000 clones, over 80% being singletons. CDR1 and CDR2 from the germline V gene are MRHNA and SNTAGT. This CDR3 comprises 15 residues. With V trimmed by 6 bases and J by 12 bases, 15 bases remained unmatched. Sequenced sample: PBMCs. The sequence derives from a man in his forties in good health and CMV-seropositive. This chain links TRBV6-4 with TRBJ2-7; 12 nucleotides match TRBD2. The CDR3 bases are TGTGCCAGCAGCGCCGGCTCTAGCGGGGGGGCTCGTCTGTACTTC. Protein product: CASSAGSSGGARLYF.